The rows below give T cell receptor beta chains drawn from one sample of a study of cytomegalovirus exposure and HLA in healthy donors. The protocol was immunoSEQ multiplex PCR, while the TCRdb copy is restricted to in-frame clones and leaves out a portion. The sample spans around 150,000 clones; the ten largest clones claim 1% to 1.5%. Source material: PBMCs. Receptor source: a woman aged 55 to 70 in good health and CMV-seronegative. The CDR3 runs from the conserved cysteine through the conserved F or W. The D gene is left open where the match is weak.

V gene: TRBV27
D gene: -
J gene: TRBJ1-4
CDR3 protein: CASSFWGDEKLFF
CDR3 DNA: TGTGCCAGCAGTTTCTGGGGAGATGAAAAACTGTTTTTT

V gene: TRBV5-1
D gene: TRBD2
J gene: TRBJ2-5
CDR3 protein: CASSYLAGTQETQYF
CDR3 DNA: TGCGCCAGCAGCTACTTAGCGGGTACCCAAGAGACCCAGTACTTC

V gene: TRBV5-1
D gene: TRBD2
J gene: TRBJ2-5
CDR3 protein: CASVRGDPKETQYF
CDR3 DNA: TGCGCCAGTGTACGGGGGGACCCTAAAGAGACCCAGTACTTC

V gene: TRBV4-3
D gene: -
J gene: TRBJ1-4
CDR3 protein: CASSQKSETNEKLFF
CDR3 DNA: TGCGCCAGCAGCCAAAAGAGTGAAACTAATGAAAAACTGTTTTTT

V gene: TRBV5-1
D gene: -
J gene: TRBJ2-5
CDR3 protein: CASSWAVQETQYF
CDR3 DNA: TGCGCCAGCAGCTGGGCCGTCCAAGAGACCCAGTACTTC

V gene: TRBV25-1
D gene: -
J gene: TRBJ2-1
CDR3 protein: CASSDPRGSSYNEQFF
CDR3 DNA: TGTGCCAGCAGTGACCCGAGGGGGAGCTCCTACAATGAGCAGTTCTTC

V gene: TRBV5-1
D gene: -
J gene: TRBJ2-7
CDR3 protein: CASPTGTKYEQYF
CDR3 DNA: TGCGCCAGCCCAACCGGGACAAAATACGAGCAGTACTTC

V gene: TRBV7-8
D gene: TRBD2
J gene: TRBJ2-5
CDR3 protein: CASSSLPGGQETQYF
CDR3 DNA: TGTGCCAGCAGCTCCCTCCCGGGGGGCCAAGAGACCCAGTACTTC

V gene: TRBV7-3
D gene: -
J gene: TRBJ2-1
CDR3 protein: CASSSGQQTEQFF
CDR3 DNA: TGTGCCAGCAGCTCCGGACAGCAGACTGAGCAGTTCTTC

V gene: TRBV29-1
D gene: TRBD1
J gene: TRBJ2-3
CDR3 protein: CSAVGDRGTDTQYF
CDR3 DNA: TGCAGCGCCGTGGGGGACAGGGGCACAGATACGCAGTATTTT

V gene: TRBV21-1
D gene: -
J gene: TRBJ1-2
CDR3 protein: CASSKRRRTDYGYTF
CDR3 DNA: TGTGCCAGCAGCAAAAGGCGGCGTACTGACTATGGCTACACCTTC

V gene: TRBV7-2
D gene: -
J gene: TRBJ2-5
CDR3 protein: CASSFRDSREQYF
CDR3 DNA: TGTGCCAGCAGCTTCCGGGACTCCCGGGAGCAGTACTTC

V gene: TRBV7-6
D gene: TRBD2
J gene: TRBJ2-1
CDR3 protein: CASSLGALRGSYNEQFF
CDR3 DNA: TGTGCCAGCAGCTTAGGGGCGCTGCGGGGGTCCTACAATGAGCAGTTCTTC

V gene: TRBV4-2
D gene: TRBD2
J gene: TRBJ2-7
CDR3 protein: CASSQASPASGPYEQYF
CDR3 DNA: TGTGCCAGCAGCCAAGCCAGCCCGGCTAGCGGACCGTACGAGCAGTACTTC

V gene: TRBV5-1
D gene: -
J gene: TRBJ1-5
CDR3 protein: CASSIGVREDNQPQHF
CDR3 DNA: TGCGCCAGCAGCATTGGAGTCAGGGAAGACAATCAGCCCCAGCATTTT

V gene: TRBV10-3
D gene: -
J gene: TRBJ2-7
CDR3 protein: CAISSQALYEQYF
CDR3 DNA: TGTGCCATCAGTAGTCAGGCCTTATACGAGCAGTACTTC

V gene: TRBV2
D gene: -
J gene: TRBJ2-7
CDR3 protein: CASRLANYEQYF
CDR3 DNA: TGTGCCAGCCGCCTAGCGAACTACGAGCAGTACTTC

V gene: TRBV27
D gene: -
J gene: TRBJ1-6
CDR3 protein: CASSLSRALVNSPLHF
CDR3 DNA: TGTGCCAGCAGTTTGTCCAGGGCATTGGTTAATTCACCCCTCCACTTT

V gene: TRBV7-2
D gene: -
J gene: TRBJ2-1
CDR3 protein: CASSLILAGDEQFF
CDR3 DNA: TGTGCCAGCAGCTTAATACTTGCCGGGGATGAGCAGTTCTTC

V gene: TRBV4-2
D gene: TRBD1
J gene: TRBJ1-1
CDR3 protein: CASSQDDRGTEAFF
CDR3 DNA: TGTGCCAGCAGCCAAGATGACAGGGGGACTGAAGCTTTCTTT

V gene: TRBV20-1
D gene: -
J gene: TRBJ1-1
CDR3 protein: CSATGEKVAFF
CDR3 DNA: TGCAGTGCTACAGGGGAGAAGGTAGCTTTCTTT

V gene: TRBV10-1
D gene: TRBD1
J gene: TRBJ1-1
CDR3 protein: CASSGTRDSEAFF
CDR3 DNA: TGCGCCAGCAGTGGGACTCGGGACAGTGAAGCTTTCTTT

V gene: TRBV19
D gene: TRBD1
J gene: TRBJ2-7
CDR3 protein: CASGSDRTTYEQYF
CDR3 DNA: TGTGCCAGTGGGTCGGACAGGACGACCTACGAGCAGTACTTC

V gene: TRBV7-3
D gene: TRBD1
J gene: TRBJ2-1
CDR3 protein: CASSPTGLDNEQFF
CDR3 DNA: TGTGCCAGCAGCCCGACAGGGTTGGATAATGAGCAGTTCTTC

V gene: TRBV25-1
D gene: TRBD2
J gene: TRBJ2-1
CDR3 protein: CASSERGDFEFF
CDR3 DNA: TGTGCCAGCAGTGAGCGGGGGGACTTCGAGTTCTTC

V gene: TRBV5-1
D gene: -
J gene: TRBJ1-2
CDR3 protein: CASSPSLQGMANYGYTF
CDR3 DNA: TGCGCCAGCAGCCCTTCCCTACAGGGAATGGCTAACTATGGCTACACCTTC

V gene: TRBV6-5
D gene: -
J gene: TRBJ1-2
CDR3 protein: CASSLDRSNYGYTF
CDR3 DNA: TGTGCCAGCAGCTTGGACAGATCCAACTATGGCTACACCTTC

V gene: TRBV9
D gene: TRBD2
J gene: TRBJ2-7
CDR3 protein: CASSTGTSGGTRYEQYF
CDR3 DNA: TGTGCCAGCAGCACCGGGACTAGCGGGGGGACACGCTACGAGCAGTACTTC

V gene: TRBV7-9
D gene: -
J gene: TRBJ2-2
CDR3 protein: CASRHVDKNTGELFF
CDR3 DNA: TGTGCCAGCAGACATGTGGACAAGAACACCGGGGAGCTGTTTTTT

V gene: TRBV13
D gene: -
J gene: TRBJ1-1
CDR3 protein: CASSLAGNEAFF
CDR3 DNA: TGTGCCAGCAGCTTAGCAGGGAATGAAGCTTTCTTT

V gene: TRBV7-3
D gene: TRBD2
J gene: TRBJ2-1
CDR3 protein: CASSLQRTSGRGGQFF
CDR3 DNA: TGTGCCAGCAGCTTACAGCGGACTAGCGGGAGGGGGGGGCAGTTCTTC

V gene: TRBV9
D gene: TRBD1
J gene: TRBJ2-1
CDR3 protein: CASSETGATGDEQFF
CDR3 DNA: TGTGCCAGCAGCGAGACAGGGGCGACGGGCGATGAGCAGTTCTTC

V gene: TRBV11-1
D gene: TRBD1
J gene: TRBJ2-7
CDR3 protein: CAISTGTGAYEQYF
CDR3 DNA: TGTGCCATTTCAACCGGGACAGGGGCCTACGAGCAGTACTTC

V gene: TRBV15
D gene: TRBD1
J gene: TRBJ2-1
CDR3 protein: CATSGRQGTYNEQFF
CDR3 DNA: TGTGCCACCAGCGGTAGACAGGGGACTTACAATGAGCAGTTCTTC

V gene: TRBV19
D gene: -
J gene: TRBJ1-2
CDR3 protein: CASRERGALYGYTF
CDR3 DNA: TGTGCCAGTAGAGAACGGGGGGCTCTCTATGGCTACACCTTC

V gene: TRBV6-1
D gene: TRBD2
J gene: TRBJ2-7
CDR3 protein: CASSNLQRGLYEQYF
CDR3 DNA: TGTGCCAGCAGTAACCTCCAGCGGGGTCTGTACGAGCAGTACTTC

V gene: TRBV29-1
D gene: -
J gene: TRBJ2-7
CDR3 protein: CSVGSNYEQYF
CDR3 DNA: TGCAGCGTTGGCAGTAATTACGAGCAGTACTTC

V gene: TRBV4-1
D gene: TRBD1
J gene: TRBJ1-2
CDR3 protein: CASSQPGQDYGYTF
CDR3 DNA: TGCGCCAGCAGCCAACCCGGACAGGACTATGGCTACACCTTC

V gene: TRBV9
D gene: -
J gene: TRBJ2-3
CDR3 protein: CASSVLRQGTDTQYF
CDR3 DNA: TGTGCCAGCAGCGTGTTAAGACAGGGCACAGATACGCAGTATTTT

V gene: TRBV5-8
D gene: TRBD2
J gene: TRBJ2-1
CDR3 protein: CASFPFRGGPGGTVEQFF
CDR3 DNA: TGTGCCAGCTTCCCATTCCGGGGGGGCCCTGGTGGGACTGTTGAGCAGTTCTTC

V gene: TRBV7-8
D gene: TRBD1
J gene: TRBJ2-2
CDR3 protein: CASSSRQGHTGELFF
CDR3 DNA: TGTGCCAGCAGCTCAAGACAGGGTCACACCGGGGAGCTGTTTTTT

V gene: TRBV5-1
D gene: TRBD2
J gene: TRBJ2-2
CDR3 protein: CASSLLLAGDTGELFF
CDR3 DNA: TGCGCCAGCAGCTTGTTATTAGCGGGAGACACCGGGGAGCTGTTTTTT

V gene: TRBV7-5
D gene: -
J gene: TRBJ1-1
CDR3 protein: CVRSPRDSLNTEAFF
CDR3 DNA: TGTGTCAGAAGCCCCCGGGACAGTTTGAACACTGAAGCTTTCTTT

V gene: TRBV10-2
D gene: -
J gene: TRBJ2-7
CDR3 protein: CASKIQGEQYF
CDR3 DNA: TGCGCCAGCAAGATACAGGGAGAGCAGTACTTC

V gene: TRBV29-1
D gene: TRBD1
J gene: TRBJ1-1
CDR3 protein: CSVVRRDRGTEAFF
CDR3 DNA: TGCAGCGTCGTCAGACGGGACAGGGGGACTGAAGCTTTCTTT

V gene: TRBV19
D gene: -
J gene: TRBJ2-3
CDR3 protein: CASSIGAVSTDTQYF
CDR3 DNA: TGTGCCAGTAGTATAGGCGCGGTCAGCACAGATACGCAGTATTTT

V gene: TRBV5-1
D gene: TRBD2
J gene: TRBJ2-7
CDR3 protein: CASSWGSGGYEQYF
CDR3 DNA: TGCGCCAGCAGCTGGGGTAGCGGGGGCTACGAGCAGTACTTC

V gene: TRBV20-1
D gene: -
J gene: TRBJ1-2
CDR3 protein: CSVGAFGYTF
CDR3 DNA: TGCAGTGTGGGGGCGTTTGGCTACACCTTC

V gene: TRBV12-5
D gene: -
J gene: TRBJ1-5
CDR3 protein: CASGQGLGQPQHF
CDR3 DNA: TGTGCTAGTGGTCAGGGGTTGGGTCAGCCCCAGCATTTT

V gene: TRBV7-8
D gene: TRBD2
J gene: TRBJ2-7
CDR3 protein: CASSLSIWLAGEGYEQYF
CDR3 DNA: TGTGCCAGCAGCTTAAGTATCTGGCTAGCGGGAGAGGGGTACGAGCAGTACTTC

V gene: TRBV29-1
D gene: -
J gene: TRBJ1-3
CDR3 protein: CSVEGEIGNTIYF
CDR3 DNA: TGCAGCGTTGAAGGAGAGATCGGAAACACCATATATTTT

V gene: TRBV5-4
D gene: -
J gene: TRBJ2-2
CDR3 protein: CASSLGPESAGELFF
CDR3 DNA: TGTGCCAGCAGCTTGGGTCCAGAGAGCGCCGGGGAGCTGTTTTTT

V gene: TRBV5-1
D gene: TRBD2
J gene: TRBJ2-2
CDR3 protein: CASSLVLAGRTGELFF
CDR3 DNA: TGCGCCAGCAGCTTGGTGCTAGCGGGGCGCACCGGGGAGCTGTTTTTT

V gene: TRBV4-1
D gene: TRBD2
J gene: TRBJ2-1
CDR3 protein: CASSLGLAGEYNEQFF
CDR3 DNA: TGCGCCAGCAGCCTGGGACTAGCGGGAGAATACAATGAGCAGTTCTTC

V gene: TRBV9
D gene: -
J gene: TRBJ2-5
CDR3 protein: CASSVGGAAETQYF
CDR3 DNA: TGTGCCAGCAGCGTAGGTGGGGCGGCGGAGACCCAGTACTTC